The 31 T cell receptor beta chains listed next were all sequenced from one sample in a study of early T cells in non-severe SARS-CoV-2 infection. TCRdb re-analysed the 5' RACE reads in MiXCR, keeping a single row per CDR3 protein. This sample yields 75,000 to 95,000 distinct CDR3 sequences, of which 16% are seen a single time; approximately 5.1% belongs to the top ten. The source material was whole blood, sampled at baseline. The receptors originated from an adult who was a healthcare worker with PCR-confirmed SARS-CoV-2 infection or an uninfected control (not recorded which).

The chain joins TRBV2 to TRBJ2-4, with TRBD1 identical over 7 bases. Germline trimming cut 4 bases from V and 2 bases from J; bases unmatched to any gene: 2. The CDR3 length is 14 residues. From germline, CDR1 is SNHLY and CDR2 FYNNEI. The CDR3 DNA follows: TGTGCCAGCAGTGGGACAGGCACCAAAAACATTCAGTACTTC. It yields the protein CASSGTGTKNIQYF. The full variable domain, completed using reference TRBV2 and TRBJ2-4, is EPEVTQTPSHQVTQMGQEVILRCVPISNHLYFYWYRQILGQKVEFLVSFYNNEISEKSEIFDDQFSVERPDGSNFTLKIRSTKLEDSAMYFCASSGTGTKNIQYFGAGTRLSVL.

This clonotype was recorded many times. V and J are TRBV6-2 or TRBV6-3 and TRBJ1-2; D gene uncertain. V shed 2 bases and J shed 5 bases, with 3 bases lying between them. The CDR3 is 11 amino acids. Germline loops: CDR1 MNHEY, CDR2 SVGEGT. The CDR3 reads CASSYGYGYTF. The CDR3 nucleotides read TGTGCCAGCAGTTACGGATATGGCTACACCTTC.

This clonotype was counted ten times or more. The rearrangement links TRBV20-1 to TRBJ2-3; 13 positions match TRBD2. Germline V lookup: CDR1 DFQATT, CDR2 SNEGSKA (reference sequence). Losses at the gene ends were 0 bases for V and 2 bases for J; bases not matched to a gene: 5. The CDR3 sequence is 17 residues long. This CDR3 reads CSARDRLAGGPTDTQYF. The CDR3 DNA is TGCAGTGCTAGAGATCGACTAGCGGGGGGACCCACAGATACGCAGTATTTT.

This clonotype has a count of ten or more. The chain carries TRBV12-5 and TRBJ1-5, with no clear D. Trimming removed 0 bases at V and 4 bases at J, with 1 base between. The CDR3 loop spans 12 amino acids. Germline values: CDR1 LGHNT, CDR2 FRNRAP. CDR3 sequence (DNA): TGTGCTAGTGGTTTGGTTAATCAGCCCCAGCATTTT. Protein product: CASGLVNQPQHF.

This clonotype was counted ten times or more. This rearrangement joins TRBV28 to TRBJ1-2, with D maybe TRBD1 (6 bases). CDR3 size: 13 residues. Trimming shortened V by 9 bases and J by 1 base, and 12 bases separated the two germline ends. Per the germline V gene, CDR1 is MDHEN and CDR2 is SYDVKM. CDR3 bases: TGTGCCAGTACAGGGACGGTTAACTATGGCTACACCTTC. Amino acids: CASTGTVNYGYTF.

This chain connects TRBV5-6 to TRBJ2-2; 11 nucleotides line up with TRBD2. Germline CDR1 reads SGHDT; CDR2 reads YYEEEE. This CDR3 spans 16 amino acids. The V segment lost 5 bases and the J segment 1 base; nucleotides outside the gene matches: 4. CDR3 amino acids: CASRQGLAGNTGELFF. The CDR3 bases are TGTGCCAGCAGACAAGGACTAGCGGGGAACACCGGGGAGCTGTTTTTT.

The CDR3 protein is CSARGELFF. In DNA form, the CDR3 reads TGCAGTGCTAGGGGGGAGCTGTTTTTT. The chain carries TRBV20-1 and TRBJ2-2; D call uncertain. The CDR3 consists of 9 residues. V dropped 3 bases and J dropped 8 bases, with 1 base sitting between them. CDR1 is DFQATT and CDR2 is SNEGSKA in the germline V gene (reference sequence).

In this sample, this clonotype turned up many times. The CDR3 DNA reads as TGTGCCAGCAGCTTAAACGCCCGGCCACCCAATGAGCAGTTCTTC. This sequence encodes CASSLNARPPNEQFF. V is TRBV11-2 and J is TRBJ2-1, with unresolved D. This CDR3 is built from 15 residues. Germline loops: CDR1 SGHAT, CDR2 FQNNGV. V was shortened by 2 bases and J by 6 bases, with 14 bases between the two germline ends.

Notes on this clonotype: One base away lies a much larger clone, so this may be a sequencing read error. DNA of the CDR3: TGTGTCAGCGGGGGAGATGGGGACAGATCCTACGAGCAGTACTTC. This sequence encodes CVSGGDGDRSYEQYF. V and J are TRBV2 and TRBJ2-7; D perhaps matches TRBD2 (8 bases). CDR3 length: 15 amino acids. The germline gives CDR1 SNHLY, CDR2 FYNNEI.

This clonotype turned up a few times. The chain uses TRBV1 and TRBJ2-4; the table's D call TRBD1 went unverified against the DNA. TRBV1 is designated a pseudogene. The CDR3 loop spans 18 amino acids. This chain's CDR3 is CTSSQDMTTGDAGNIQYF. CDR3 bases: TGCACCAGCAGCCAAGATATGACCACAGGGGATGCTGGAAACATTCAGTACTTC.

The chain carries TRBV20-1 and TRBJ2-1; D possibly corresponds to TRBD1 (5 bases). Trimming left V 3 bases short and J 8 bases short, with 14 bases between. Germline V CDR1 and CDR2: DFQATT, SNEGSKA (reference sequence). This CDR3 has 13 amino acids. CDR3 sequence reads: CSASLQGAYEQFF. The DNA for the CDR3 is TGCAGTGCTAGTTTGCAAGGGGCCTATGAGCAGTTCTTC.

The J gene is TRBJ1-6, the V gene TRBV6-5; D gene unclear. Germline values: CDR1 MNHEY, CDR2 SVGAGI. The V end lost 6 bases, the J end lost 10 bases, and 10 bases lay between the germline ends. This CDR3 is built from 12 residues. In DNA form, the CDR3 reads TGTGCCAGCAGCCAACCGGGGTCACCCCTCCACTTT. Translation: CASSQPGSPLHF.

This clonotype was picked up a small number of times. The chain links TRBV9 to TRBJ2-3, with TRBD1 matching 10 bases. Germline-derived CDR1 and CDR2 are SGDLS and YYNGEE. Trimming at V came to 0 bases and at J to 1 base, leaving 8 bases not matched to a gene. The CDR3 runs 18 residues. CDR3 loop: CASSVEGTGTGGTDTQYF. The CDR3 DNA follows: TGTGCCAGCAGCGTAGAGGGGACCGGGACAGGGGGCACAGATACGCAGTATTTT.

The genes are TRBV7-9 and TRBJ1-6, with 9 bases aligning to TRBD1. V lost 4 bases, J lost 10 bases, and 8 bases stayed unmatched. Germline assignment: CDR1 SEHNR and CDR2 FQNEAQ (reference sequence). The length of the CDR3 is 15 residues. For the CDR3, the DNA is TGTGCCAGCAGCTCCGCGGGACAGGGCGACTCACCCCTCCACTTT. It specifies CASSSAGQGDSPLHF.

V is TRBV28 and J is TRBJ2-5, with 12 bases fitting TRBD2. V dropped 3 bases and J dropped 3; count of bases not matched to a gene: 8. Germline CDR1 and CDR2: MDHEN and SYDVKM. This CDR3 is 17 amino acids long. This CDR3 is CASSFSAGLAGKETQYF. The CDR3, as DNA: TGTGCCAGCAGTTTCTCCGCGGGACTAGCGGGCAAAGAGACCCAGTACTTC.

This clonotype was seen more than once but under ten times. The CDR3 region has the DNA TGTGCCACCAGTGAAGGACAGTTCACAGATACGCAGTATTTT. This encodes CATSEGQFTDTQYF. This sequence joins TRBV24-1 and TRBJ2-3, with D possibly matching TRBD1 (6 bases). The CDR3 contains 14 residues. Per germline, CDR1 KGHDR and CDR2 SFDVKD. Trimming removed 4 bases at V and 2 bases at J, with 9 bases between.

V usage is TRBV7-6 and J usage is TRBJ2-2, with 8 bases identical to TRBD2. With V trimmed by 0 bases and J by 7 bases, 4 bases remained unmatched. Germline V gene data show CDR1 as SGHVS and CDR2 as FNYEAQ. The CDR3 has 15 amino acids. Written as DNA, the CDR3 is TGTGCCAGCAGCTTAGCCGCGACTAGCGTCGGGGAGCTGTTTTTT. Amino acids: CASSLAATSVGELFF. The full variable domain, with the rest looked up from reference TRBV7-6 and TRBJ2-2, is GAGVSQSPRYKVTKRGQDVALRCDPISGHVSLYWYRQALGQGPEFLTYFNYEAQQDKSGLPNDRFSAERPEGSISTLTIQRTEQRDSAMYRCASSLAATSVGELFFGEGSRLTVL.

This clonotype has more than one count but fewer than ten. The genes are TRBV20-1 and TRBJ2-1; a weak D match, TRBD2 (7 bases). The ends were cut back, 4 bases at V and 3 bases at J, with 13 bases in the middle. This CDR3 is 14 amino acids long. The germline V gene encodes CDR1 DFQATT and CDR2 SNEGSKA (reference sequence). This CDR3 is CSANGGGGYNEQFF. The DNA for the CDR3 is TGCAGTGCTAATGGGGGAGGGGGCTACAATGAGCAGTTCTTC.

In this sample, this clonotype turned up a few times. CDR3 protein: CASSFGLTGKDTQYF. The CDR3 DNA follows: TGTGCCAGCAGCTTTGGGCTAACAGGGAAAGATACGCAGTATTTT. The chain recombines TRBV7-3 with TRBJ2-3; D might be TRBD1 (6 bases). The ends were cut back, 3 bases at V and 5 bases at J, with 15 bases in the middle. Germline loops: CDR1 SGHTA, CDR2 FQGTGA. This CDR3 has 15 amino acids. The complete variable domain, with remaining parts taken from reference TRBV7-3 and TRBJ2-3, reads GAGVSQTPSNKVTEKGKYVELRCDPISGHTALYWYRQSLGQGPEFLIYFQGTGAADDSGLPNDRFFAVRPEGSVSTLKIQRTERGDSAVYLCASSFGLTGKDTQYFGPGTRLTVL.

Only a few counts were recorded for this clonotype. The chain carries TRBV30 and TRBJ1-1, with D perhaps matching TRBD1 (5 bases). Germline V gene data show CDR1 as GTSNPN and CDR2 as SVGIG (reference sequence). V lost 1 base to trimming and J lost 2 bases, with 8 bases between them. The CDR3 has 13 amino acids. This CDR3 is CAWSAQGNTEAFF. The DNA of the CDR3 is TGTGCCTGGAGTGCCCAGGGAAACACTGAAGCTTTCTTT.

This clonotype occurred a few times. V gene TRBV4-3 combines with J gene TRBJ2-1, with 8 nucleotides matching TRBD2. Per germline, CDR1 LGHNA and CDR2 YSLEER. Unmatched junction bases numbered 11, after V lost 0 bases and J lost 4 bases. The CDR3 loop spans 18 amino acids. CDR3 residues: CASSQEAPSGFSYNEQFF. For the CDR3, the DNA is TGCGCCAGCAGCCAAGAAGCTCCTAGCGGGTTTTCTTACAATGAGCAGTTCTTC.

The chain couples TRBV20-1 to TRBJ2-7; TRBD2 matches at 7 bases. The CDR3 sequence is 15 residues long. V lost 0 bases, J lost 3 bases, and 8 bases stayed unmatched. The germline CDR1 and CDR2 sequences are DFQATT and SNEGSKA (reference sequence). CDR3 in amino acids: CSARDRLAAYYEQYF. CDR3 coding DNA: TGCAGTGCTAGAGATAGGCTAGCGGCCTACTACGAGCAGTACTTC.

In its sample, this clonotype was seen many times. This chain links TRBV10-3 with TRBJ1-2; D is undetermined. V gave up 6 bases and J gave up 4 bases, with 15 bases separating them. This CDR3 has 14 residues. Germline V lookup: CDR1 ENHRY, CDR2 SYGVKD. The CDR3 nucleotides read TGTGCCATCAGCCGGTCGGACCTCAGCTATGGCTACACCTTC. Its translation is CAISRSDLSYGYTF.

This clonotype was observed a handful of times. The V gene is TRBV5-6, the J gene TRBJ2-1, with 8 bases fitting TRBD1. This CDR3 spans 17 amino acids. The V gene's germline CDR1 is SGHDT and CDR2 YYEEEE. Unmatched junction bases numbered 8, after V lost 3 bases and J lost 0 bases. The CDR3 DNA sequence: TGTGCCAGCAGCTCAAGACAGGGGAAATTCTCCTACAATGAGCAGTTCTTC. Amino acids: CASSSRQGKFSYNEQFF.

The chain uses TRBV7-9 and TRBJ2-4, with 9 positions matching TRBD1. Trimming cost V 5 bases and J 1 base; bases outside gene matches: 3. CDR3 size: 15 residues. CDR1 and CDR2 (germline): SEHNR, FQNEAQ (reference sequence). The CDR3 loop is CASSSDRGAKNIQYF. In DNA, the CDR3 is TGTGCCAGCAGCAGTGACAGGGGGGCCAAAAACATTCAGTACTTC. Drawing the rest from reference TRBV7-9 and TRBJ2-4, the complete variable domain is DTGVSQNPRHKITKRGQNVTFRCDPISEHNRLYWYRQTLGQGPEFLTYFQNEAQLEKSRLLSDRFSAERPKGSFSTLEIQRTEQGDSAMYLCASSSDRGAKNIQYFGAGTRLSVL.

The rearrangement links TRBV11-2 to TRBJ1-4, with TRBD1 identical over 7 bases. V was clipped by 5 bases and J by 5 bases; unmatched bases: 5. The CDR3 loop spans 14 amino acids. Germline V gene lookup returns CDR1 SGHAT and CDR2 FQNNGV. CDR3: CASSRDRQNEKLFF. The CDR3 DNA reads as TGTGCCAGCAGCCGGGACAGACAGAATGAAAAACTGTTTTTT.

In DNA, the CDR3 is TGTGCCAGCAGCTTAGGGGATACCTATGGCTACACCTTC. Translating it yields CASSLGDTYGYTF. This chain links TRBV7-9 with TRBJ1-2; D is uncertain. Trimming took 1 base from V and 4 from J, leaving 7 bases between them. Looked up from germline, CDR1 is SEHNR and CDR2 is FQNEAQ (reference sequence). The CDR3 length is 13 residues.

The rearrangement uses TRBV7-8 and TRBJ2-1; D remains unclear. Germline values: CDR1 SGHVS, CDR2 FQNEAQ. V lost 0 bases to trimming and J lost 4 bases, with 7 bases between them. The CDR3 is 14 amino acids. The CDR3 sequence: CASSLAGRYNEQFF. CDR3 in DNA: TGTGCCAGCAGCTTAGCAGGCAGATACAATGAGCAGTTCTTC.

This clonotype was detected only a few times. The V and J genes are TRBV9 and TRBJ2-2, with D unresolved. V gave up 6 bases and J gave up 2 bases, with 8 bases separating them. Germline V gives CDR1 SGDLS, CDR2 YYNGEE. The CDR3 spans 13 residues. The CDR3 spells CASNSENTGELFF. CDR3 nucleotide sequence: TGTGCCAGCAACTCGGAAAACACCGGGGAGCTGTTTTTT.

This clonotype showed up just a few times. The V gene is TRBV7-6, the J gene TRBJ2-5, with D possibly TRBD1 on 5 matching bases. Trimming cost V 2 bases and J 5 bases, with 9 bases left between them. The length of the CDR3 is 13 residues. The germline CDR1 and CDR2 sequences are SGHVS and FNYEAQ. The CDR3 DNA is TGTGCCAGCAGCTTATCAGGGTTGGAGACCCAGTACTTC. It is translated as CASSLSGLETQYF.

This clonotype was observed a handful of times. This chain joins TRBV4-1 and TRBJ2-3; 11 nucleotides agree with TRBD2. The J segment lost 1 base and the V segment lost 3 bases, leaving 6 bases of the junction unmatched. Germline assignment: CDR1 MGHRA and CDR2 YSYEKL. The CDR3 consists of 17 residues. Written as DNA, the CDR3 is TGCGCCAGCAGCCAGTATCTAGCGGGAGGTGGCACAGATACGCAGTATTTT. Its protein product is CASSQYLAGGGTDTQYF.